This T cell receptor (beta chain) was captured in a study of blood T cell repertoires in COVID-19. Study background: Samples came from the United States, Italy and Spain, spanning acute and convalescent COVID-19. PBMCs, B-cell-depleted T cells, or T cells were the source of the cDNA or gDNA that made up the material.

In the authors' methods: Amplification from reference gene primers served as the basis for estimated nucleated cell counts. Only in-frame clones appear in the TCRdb table, and some are missing; sequencing was by immunoSEQ multiplex PCR. The V and J calls and clone size are taken from that table; D and trimming were inferred from the DNA. The table has 80,000 to 100,000 clones, roughly nine tenths seen once. Source material: peripheral blood. The receptor was isolated from a man aged 60-69 years with acute or convalescent COVID-19.

The CDR3 region is CASSPTSGGPYEQYV. In DNA, the CDR3 is TGCGCCAGCAGTCCTACTAGCGGGGGACCCTACGAGCAGTACGTC. The chain has TRBV5-1 and TRBJ2-7; 11 nucleotides line up with TRBD2. Trimming took 5 bases from V and 2 from J; bases not matched to a gene: 6. The germline CDR1 and CDR2 sequences are SGHRS and YFSETQ. This CDR3 is built from 15 residues.